Each of the 3 T cell receptor beta chains below was sequenced from the same sample in a study of early stage breast cancer tumors. The assay was immunoSEQ multiplex PCR, and TCRdb's table has in-frame clones only and misses some. The sample has nearly 70,000 clones, approximately 80% seen once; the top ten hold about 4.4%. The sequenced material came from blood. The receptors shown here come from a person aged 40 to 50 with breast cancer.

The V gene is TRBV6-5, the J gene TRBJ1-1; D unresolved. Trimming cost V 7 bases and J 0 bases, with 12 bases left between them. CDR1 is MNHEY, CDR2 SVGAGI, per germline. The CDR3 extends over 14 amino acids. The CDR3 nucleotides are TGTGCCAGCAAACGCGGCACCATGAACACTGAAGCTTTCTTT. It specifies CASKRGTMNTEAFF.

This clone was counted a few times. J is TRBJ1-5 and V is TRBV5-1; TRBD1 aligns across 7 bases. CDR1 SGHRS and CDR2 YFSETQ come from the germline V gene. The CDR3 extends over 14 amino acids. The V gene end was trimmed by 5 bases and the J gene end by 6 bases; junction bases not matched to a gene: 8. CDR3 region: CASSPGGSSQPQHF. The CDR3 region has the DNA TGCGCCAGCAGTCCAGGGGGGAGTAGTCAGCCCCAGCATTTT. Looking up the rest from reference TRBV5-1 and TRBJ1-5 gives the full variable domain: KAGVTQTPRYLIKTRGQQVTLSCSPISGHRSVSWYQQTPGQGLQFLFEYFSETQRNKGNFPGRFSGRQFSNSRSEMNVSTLELGDSALYLCASSPGGSSQPQHFGDGTRLSIL.

The chain has TRBV6-6 and TRBJ2-1, with D possibly TRBD2 on 5 matching bases. This CDR3 is 14 amino acids long. Trimming stripped 5 bases from V and 3 bases from J, with 11 bases between. In germline, CDR1 is MNHNY, CDR2 SVGAGI (reference sequence). The CDR3 DNA is TGTGCCAGCAGTGCGGACTCGCTCTACAATGAGCAGTTCTTC. Translation: CASSADSLYNEQFF.